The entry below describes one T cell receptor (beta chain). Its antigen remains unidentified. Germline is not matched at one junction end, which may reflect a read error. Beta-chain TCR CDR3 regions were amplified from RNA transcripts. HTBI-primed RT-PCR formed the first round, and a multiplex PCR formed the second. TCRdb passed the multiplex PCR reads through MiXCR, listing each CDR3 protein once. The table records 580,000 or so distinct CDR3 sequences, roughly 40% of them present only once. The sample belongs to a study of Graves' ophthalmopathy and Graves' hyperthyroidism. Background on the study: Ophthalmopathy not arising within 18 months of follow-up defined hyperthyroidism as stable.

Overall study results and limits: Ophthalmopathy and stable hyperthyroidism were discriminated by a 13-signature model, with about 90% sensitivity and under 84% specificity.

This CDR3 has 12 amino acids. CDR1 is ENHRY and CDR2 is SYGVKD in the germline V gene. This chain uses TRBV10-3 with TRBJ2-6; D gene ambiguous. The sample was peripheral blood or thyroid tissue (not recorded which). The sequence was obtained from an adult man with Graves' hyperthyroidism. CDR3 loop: CASSYSDNVLTF. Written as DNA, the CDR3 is TGTGCCAGCAGTTACTCGGACAACGTCCTGACTTTC.